What follows is one TCR beta chain and its context. The germline CDR1 and CDR2 sequences are SGHAT and FQNNGV. This CDR3 contains 13 residues. Trimming removed 3 bases from V and 15 bases from J, with 18 bases in between. Per the study methods: Nucleated cell counts were estimated from reference gene primer amplification. Sequencing used immunoSEQ multiplex PCR; TCRdb keeps in-frame clones, though not all of them. V and J calls and clone size are those listed in that table; D and trimming were worked out from the DNA. Found here are approximately 500,000 clones, roughly 90% of them singletons; the top ten hold approximately 1.8%. The data are from a study of blood T cell repertoires in COVID-19. About the research overall: The cDNA or gDNA used as material had been derived from T cells, B-cell-depleted T cells, or PBMCs.

Categorization into cohorts depended on clinical history that participants reported. Recovered Cohort 3 donors showed two negative PCRs, clearance, or symptom resolution. This receptor was identified in a woman aged 40 to 50 who had recovered from COVID-19. Sequencing used PBMCs or T cells enriched from blood (not recorded which). V usage is TRBV11-2 and J usage is TRBJ2-1; a weak D match, TRBD2 (7 bases). CDR3 DNA sequence: TGTGCCAGCAGCTTGGGAGGGGGGCTTGCTGGGTTCTTC. Its protein product is CASSLGGGLAGFF. The variable domain in full, with the rest retrieved from reference TRBV11-2 and TRBJ2-1, is EAGVAQSPRYKIIEKRQSVAFWCNPISGHATLYWYQQILGQGPKLLIQFQNNGVVDDSQLPKDRFSAERLKGVDSTLKIQPAKLEDSAVYLCASSLGGGLAGFFGPGTRLTVL.